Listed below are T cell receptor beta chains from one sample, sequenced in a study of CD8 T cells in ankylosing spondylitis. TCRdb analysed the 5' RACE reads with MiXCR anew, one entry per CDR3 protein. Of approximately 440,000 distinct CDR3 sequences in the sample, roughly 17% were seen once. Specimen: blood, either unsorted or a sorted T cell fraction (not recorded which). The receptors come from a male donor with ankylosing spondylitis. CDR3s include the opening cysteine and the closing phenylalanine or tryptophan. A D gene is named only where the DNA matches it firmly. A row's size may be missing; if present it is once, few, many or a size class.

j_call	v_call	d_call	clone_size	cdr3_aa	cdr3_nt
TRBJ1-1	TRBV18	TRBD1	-	CASSPLGQVMNTEAFF	TGTGCCAGCTCACCACTAGGACAGGTCATGAACACTGAAGCTTTCTTT
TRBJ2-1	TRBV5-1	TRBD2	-	CASSLEPAGIYNEQFF	TGCGCCAGCAGCTTGGAGCCAGCGGGGATCTACAATGAGCAGTTCTTC
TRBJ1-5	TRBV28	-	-	CASSPTLHSNQPQHF	TGTGCCAGCAGCCCGACCCTTCATAGCAATCAGCCCCAGCATTTT
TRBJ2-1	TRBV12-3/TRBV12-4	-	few	CASSLYGGSGPWNEQFF	TGTGCCAGCAGTCTCTATGGGGGAAGCGGTCCATGGAATGAGCAGTTCTTC
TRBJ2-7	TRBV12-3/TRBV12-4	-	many	CASSPSGLLTYEQYF	TGTGCCAGCAGTCCGTCGGGCCTCCTTACCTACGAGCAGTACTTC
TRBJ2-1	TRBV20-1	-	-	CSAREGAGEQFF	TGCAGTGCTAGGGAGGGGGCCGGTGAGCAGTTCTTC
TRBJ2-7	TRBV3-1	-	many	CASSQLDGEQYF	TGTGCCAGCAGCCAACTGGATGGCGAGCAGTACTTC
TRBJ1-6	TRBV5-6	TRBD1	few	CASSFLTGENSPLHF	TGTGCCAGCAGCTTCCTGACAGGGGAGAATTCACCCCTCCACTTT
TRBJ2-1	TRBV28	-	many	CASSFIGGVYQFF	TGTGCCAGCAGTTTTATCGGGGGAGTATATCAGTTCTTC
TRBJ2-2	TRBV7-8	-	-	CASSLSLNTGELFF	TGTGCCAGCAGCTTAAGTCTGAACACCGGGGAGCTGTTTTTT
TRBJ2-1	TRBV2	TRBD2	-	CAKQREGRYGEQFF	TGTGCCAAACAGCGGGAGGGCCGATATGGTGAGCAGTTCTTC
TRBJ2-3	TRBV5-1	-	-	CASSGGAAGTDTQYF	TGCGCCAGCAGCGGAGGGGCAGCTGGCACAGATACGCAGTATTTT
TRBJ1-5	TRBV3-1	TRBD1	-	CASSQGDRGGNQPQHF	TGTGCCAGCAGCCAAGGAGACAGGGGCGGCAATCAGCCCCAGCATTTT
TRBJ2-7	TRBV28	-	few	CASSAGRTPERSYEQYF	TGTGCCAGCAGCGCGGGTCGGACCCCAGAACGTTCCTACGAGCAGTACTTC
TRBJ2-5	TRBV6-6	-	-	CASRGRLEETQYF	TGTGCCAGCAGGGGTCGACTTGAGGAGACCCAGTACTTC
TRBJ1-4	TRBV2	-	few	CASSDRTEKLFF	TGTGCCAGCAGTGACAGGACTGAAAAACTGTTTTTT
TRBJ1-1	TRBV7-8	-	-	CASSLDQGVTEAFF	TGTGCCAGCAGCTTAGACCAGGGAGTCACTGAAGCTTTCTTT
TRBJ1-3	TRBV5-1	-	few	CASSSGDLHSGNTIYF	TGCGCCAGCAGCTCTGGGGACCTCCACTCTGGAAACACCATATATTTT
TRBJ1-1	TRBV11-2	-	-	CASSSLIGTEAFF	TGTGCCAGCAGCTCATTGATAGGCACTGAAGCTTTCTTT
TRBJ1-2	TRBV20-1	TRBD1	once	CSPRGTGANYGYTF	TGCAGTCCTAGAGGGACAGGCGCGAACTATGGCTACACCTTC
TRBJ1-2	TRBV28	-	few	CASSSRNNYGYTF	TGTGCCAGCAGTTCTAGGAATAACTATGGCTACACCTTC
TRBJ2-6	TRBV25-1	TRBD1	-	CASSQGAGANVLTF	TGTGCCAGCAGTCAGGGGGCTGGGGCCAACGTCCTGACTTTC
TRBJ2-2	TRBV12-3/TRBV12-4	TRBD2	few	CARIAGRRGTGELFF	TGTGCCAGGATAGCGGGAAGGAGGGGGACCGGGGAGCTGTTTTTT
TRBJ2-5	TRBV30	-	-	CAWSVRETQYF	TGTGCCTGGAGTGTACGAGAGACCCAGTACTTC
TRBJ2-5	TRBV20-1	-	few	CSAESGNEETQYF	TGCAGTGCTGAGTCGGGGAATGAGGAGACCCAGTACTTC
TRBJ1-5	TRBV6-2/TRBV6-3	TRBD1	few	CASSNRDREGRPQHF	TGTGCCAGCAGCAACCGGGACAGGGAGGGTAGGCCCCAGCATTTT
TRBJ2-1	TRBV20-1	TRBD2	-	CSARTPGTRRNEQFF	TGCAGTGCTAGAACACCCGGGACTAGGAGGAATGAGCAGTTCTTC
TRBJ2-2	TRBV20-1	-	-	CSAPGEVPHTGELFF	TGCAGTGCCCCCGGGGAGGTCCCACACACCGGGGAGCTGTTTTTT
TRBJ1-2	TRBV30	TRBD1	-	CAGQSYGYTF	TGTGCGGGACAGAGCTATGGCTACACCTTC
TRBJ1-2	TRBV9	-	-	CASSVEERSYGYTF	TGTGCCAGCAGCGTAGAAGAGCGAAGCTATGGCTACACCTTC
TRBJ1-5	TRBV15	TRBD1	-	CATSEQGRNQPQHF	TGTGCCACCTCGGAACAGGGGCGGAATCAGCCCCAGCATTTT
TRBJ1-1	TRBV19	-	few	CASSISGRWRAFF	TGTGCCAGTAGTATCTCAGGGCGTTGGAGAGCTTTCTTT
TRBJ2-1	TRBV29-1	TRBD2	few	CSVEDTKRGRVFF	TGCAGCGTTGAAGATACCAAGCGGGGAAGGGTTTTCTTC
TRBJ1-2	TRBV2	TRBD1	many	CASTYMTGYGYTF	TGTGCCAGCACCTATATGACAGGGTACGGCTACACCTTC
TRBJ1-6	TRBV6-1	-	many	CASSHRGHQDSPLHF	TGTGCCAGCAGTCATCGGGGACACCAAGATTCACCCCTCCACTTT
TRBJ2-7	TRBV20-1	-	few	CSALGTNEQYF	TGCAGTGCTCTCGGGACGAACGAGCAGTACTTC
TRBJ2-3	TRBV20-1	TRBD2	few	CSARLAGNTDTQYF	TGCAGTGCTAGGCTAGCGGGGAATACAGATACGCAGTATTTT
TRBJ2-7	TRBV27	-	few	CASSTGTRGWEQYF	TGTGCCAGCAGTACAGGGACGCGAGGATGGGAGCAGTACTTC
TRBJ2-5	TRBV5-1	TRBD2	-	CASSQGTSGGQETQYF	TGCGCCAGCAGCCAGGGGACTAGCGGGGGTCAAGAGACCCAGTACTTC
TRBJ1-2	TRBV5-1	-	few	CASSLVSGGNYGYTF	TGCGCCAGCAGCTTGGTTTCGGGGGGAAACTATGGCTACACCTTC
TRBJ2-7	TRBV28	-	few	CASSLYRLHF	TGTGCCAGCAGTTTGTACAGATTGCACTTC
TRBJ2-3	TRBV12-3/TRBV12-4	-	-	CASRSRTDTQYF	TGTGCCAGCAGGTCTCGCACAGATACGCAGTATTTT
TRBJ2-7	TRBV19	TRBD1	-	CASSTRRGTGQSYEQYF	TGTGCCAGTAGTACACGCCGTGGGACAGGGCAATCCTACGAGCAGTACTTC
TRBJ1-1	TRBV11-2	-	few	CASSSTLNTEAFF	TGTGCCAGCAGCTCAACACTGAACACTGAAGCTTTCTTT
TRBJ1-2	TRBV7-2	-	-	CASSSVSANYGYTF	TGTGCCAGCAGCTCGGTCTCAGCTAACTATGGCTACACCTTC
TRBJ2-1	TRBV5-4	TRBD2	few	CASSLKTAGVIEQFF	TGTGCCAGCAGCTTGAAAACAGCGGGAGTAATTGAGCAGTTCTTC
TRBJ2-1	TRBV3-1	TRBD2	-	CASSRNGGASYNEQFF	TGTGCCAGCAGCCGCAACGGGGGGGCGAGCTACAATGAGCAGTTCTTC